This T cell receptor beta chain was captured by sequencing in a study of T-cell reconstitution after alpha-beta-depleted transplantation in children. Study observations and caveats: Several hundred expanded graft clones reportedly gave rise to the alpha-beta T cells present about two months after transplant. Diversity and T-cell counts at one year after transplant derived mostly from new T cells. The high TCRbeta diversity at day 60 in some patients came from surviving recipient T cells and thymic progenitors.

On this clonotype itself: Its antigen is unknown.

During its preparation, the TCRbeta library received unique molecular identifiers. TCRdb re-called the PCR reads with MiXCR, one entry per CDR3 protein. This sample has tens of thousands of distinct CDR3 sequences, with 15% to 18% found just once. Deletions cut 7 bases from V and 0 bases from J, with 12 bases between. Looked up from germline, CDR1 is ENHRY and CDR2 is SYGVKD. CDR3 length: 15 residues. The sequence was obtained from a male patient aged 2-15 years who had a stem cell transplant for acute lymphoblastic leukemia, so the T cells may come from the graft donor. The chain employs TRBV10-3 and TRBJ2-2, with TRBD1 as a possible D gene (6 bases). Material: PBMCs, mostly from graft donor cells, obtained 180 days after TCRalphabeta/CD19-depleted stem cell transplant. The CDR3, as DNA: TGTGCCATCACAAAAGACAGGCCGAACACCGGGGAGCTGTTTTTT. Protein product: CAITKDRPNTGELFF.